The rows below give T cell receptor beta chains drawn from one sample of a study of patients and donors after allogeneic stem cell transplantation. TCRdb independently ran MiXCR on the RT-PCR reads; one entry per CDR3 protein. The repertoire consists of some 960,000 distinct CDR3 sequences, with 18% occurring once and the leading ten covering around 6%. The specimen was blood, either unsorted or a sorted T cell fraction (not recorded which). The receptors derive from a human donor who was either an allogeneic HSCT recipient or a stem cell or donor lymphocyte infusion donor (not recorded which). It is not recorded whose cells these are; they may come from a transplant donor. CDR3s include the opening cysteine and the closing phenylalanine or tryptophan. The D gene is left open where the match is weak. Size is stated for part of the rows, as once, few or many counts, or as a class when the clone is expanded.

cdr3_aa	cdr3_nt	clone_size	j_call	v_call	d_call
CASSVGVDTQYF	TGTGCCAGCAGCGTAGGTGTAGATACGCAGTATTTT	few	TRBJ2-3	TRBV9	NA
CASSPYDRGSDEQFF	TGTGCCAGCAGTCCTTATGACAGGGGGAGCGATGAGCAGTTCTTC	NA	TRBJ2-1	TRBV27	TRBD1
CASSGSGGIYYEQYF	TGTGCCAGCAGTGGGTCAGGGGGAATCTACTACGAGCAGTACTTC	few	TRBJ2-7	TRBV27	TRBD1
CSVGTGTSYEQYF	TGCAGCGTAGGGACAGGGACCTCCTACGAGCAGTACTTC	many	TRBJ2-7	TRBV29-1	TRBD1
CASSYGAGTAQETQYF	TGTGCCAGCAGCTACGGCGCCGGGACAGCACAAGAGACCCAGTACTTC	NA	TRBJ2-5	TRBV7-9	TRBD1
CSVGHTYEQYF	TGCAGCGTCGGCCATACCTACGAGCAGTACTTC	NA	TRBJ2-7	TRBV29-1	NA
CASSMGQGSTDTQYF	TGCGCCAGCAGCATGGGACAGGGGAGCACAGATACGCAGTATTTT	NA	TRBJ2-3	TRBV5-1	TRBD1
CSVVQGNHEQYF	TGCAGCGTTGTCCAGGGGAACCACGAGCAGTACTTC	many	TRBJ2-7	TRBV29-1	NA
CASSQANPIKFF	TGTGCCAGCAGCCAAGCCAACCCCATTAAGTTCTTC	few	TRBJ2-1	TRBV3-1	NA
CASSRETGGITEAFF	TGTGCCAGCAGCCGAGAGACAGGGGGCATCACTGAAGCTTTCTTT	NA	TRBJ1-1	TRBV2	TRBD1
CASSQVWGSEAFF	TGCGCCAGCAGCCAAGTTTGGGGTTCTGAAGCTTTCTTT	NA	TRBJ1-1	TRBV4-3	NA
CASSSRTGSITDTQYF	TGCGCCAGCAGCTCACGGACAGGAAGCATCACAGATACGCAGTATTTT	few	TRBJ2-3	TRBV5-1	TRBD1
CASHSVLTYEQYF	TGTGCCAGCCATTCGGTCCTAACCTACGAGCAGTACTTC	NA	TRBJ2-7	TRBV6-6	NA
CAWTNRKGLAEYF	TGTGCCTGGACCAACAGGAAGGGACTAGCGGAGTACTTC	few	TRBJ2-5	TRBV30	TRBD2
CASRGTSGAYNEQFF	TGTGCCAGCAGGGGAACTAGCGGGGCGTACAATGAGCAGTTCTTC	few	TRBJ2-1	TRBV6-1	TRBD2
CSASGQGFYEQYF	TGCAGTGCATCGGGACAGGGGTTCTACGAGCAGTACTTC	many	TRBJ2-7	TRBV20-1	TRBD1
CAISEYGSTEAFF	TGTGCCATCAGTGAGTACGGGAGTACTGAAGCTTTCTTT	few	TRBJ1-1	TRBV10-3	NA
CASSQDMRGRDGYTF	TGTGCCAGCAGCCAAGATATGCGGGGTCGGGACGGCTACACCTTC	few	TRBJ1-2	TRBV3-1	NA
CASSRQAYNQPQHF	TGTGCCAGCAGCCGACAGGCGTACAATCAGCCCCAGCATTTT	NA	TRBJ1-5	TRBV7-2	NA
CASRRLSGQPNTEAFF	TGTGCCAGCCGGCGACTCTCCGGACAGCCTAACACTGAAGCTTTCTTT	few	TRBJ1-1	TRBV6-1	NA
CSARDSYNEQFF	TGCAGTGCTAGAGATTCATACAATGAGCAGTTCTTC	NA	TRBJ2-1	TRBV20-1	NA
CASSRGGPRGGELFF	TGTGCTAGCAGCCGCGGGGGGCCTCGGGGCGGGGAGCTGTTTTTT	NA	TRBJ2-2	TRBV6-1	TRBD2
CASTRGRNTDTQYF	TGTGCCAGCACCCGAGGACGGAACACAGATACGCAGTATTTT	NA	TRBJ2-3	TRBV5-4	NA
CSALAGKFYEQYF	TGCAGTGCTCTAGCGGGAAAGTTCTACGAGCAGTACTTC	NA	TRBJ2-7	TRBV20-1	TRBD2
CSAPRGQVENSPLHF	TGCAGTGCTCCCAGGGGGCAGGTTGAAAATTCACCCCTCCACTTT	few	TRBJ1-6	TRBV20-1	TRBD1
CASSQEGTANTGELFF	TGCGCCAGCAGCCAAGAGGGGACTGCCAACACCGGGGAGCTGTTTTTT	few	TRBJ2-2	TRBV4-3	NA
CASSLSGGSDGYTF	TGTGCCAGCAGTTTATCGGGGGGCTCTGATGGCTACACCTTC	few	TRBJ1-2	TRBV27	NA
CASSSDWGGERYEQYF	TGTGCCAGCAGCTCCGACTGGGGAGGGGAGAGGTACGAGCAGTACTTC	many	TRBJ2-7	TRBV7-9	TRBD2
CSVFVTGSHTEAFF	TGCAGCGTTTTCGTGACAGGGTCACACACTGAAGCTTTCTTT	NA	TRBJ1-1	TRBV29-1	TRBD1
CSARIQGQMNTEAFF	TGCAGTGCTAGAATCCAGGGCCAGATGAACACTGAAGCTTTCTTT	NA	TRBJ1-1	TRBV20-1	NA
CASSLPPARQQETQYF	TGCGCCAGCAGCTTACCCCCCGCCAGGCAACAAGAGACCCAGTACTTC	few	TRBJ2-5	TRBV5-1	NA
CASSLSRSGRRKLFF	TGTGCCAGCAGCTTAAGTCGAAGCGGGCGTCGAAAACTGTTTTTT	few	TRBJ1-4	TRBV7-9	NA
CATWPDRNTGELFF	TGTGCCACTTGGCCGGACAGAAACACCGGGGAGCTGTTTTTT	few	TRBJ2-2	TRBV6-2/TRBV6-3	NA
CSAREGTRPSYEQYF	TGCAGTGCTAGAGAGGGGACTAGGCCATCCTACGAGCAGTACTTC	NA	TRBJ2-7	TRBV20-1	TRBD2
CASSSGGTGEAFF	TGTGCCAGCAGCTCGGGCGGGACAGGTGAAGCTTTCTTT	many	TRBJ1-1	TRBV7-6	TRBD1
CASSRETSGYEQYF	TGTGCCAGCAGCCGGGAGACTAGCGGCTACGAGCAGTACTTC	few	TRBJ2-7	TRBV4-2	TRBD2
CASSLAPGTYEQYF	TGTGCCAGCAGCTTAGCCCCGGGTACCTACGAGCAGTACTTC	few	TRBJ2-7	TRBV7-8	NA
CSARSGAANTIYF	TGCAGTGCTAGATCAGGAGCCGCAAACACCATATATTTT	NA	TRBJ1-3	TRBV20-1	NA
CASSHDEGRYGYTF	TGTGCCAGCAGCCACGACGAGGGGCGCTATGGCTACACCTTC	NA	TRBJ1-2	TRBV7-9	NA
CASSSPPTWAFSYNEQFF	TGTGCCAGCAGTTCCCCTCCTACTTGGGCCTTCTCCTACAATGAGCAGTTCTTC	NA	TRBJ2-1	TRBV12-3/TRBV12-4	NA
CASSRQGTGDTQYF	TGTGCCAGCAGTCGACAGGGGACGGGAGATACGCAGTATTTT	NA	TRBJ2-3	TRBV6-2/TRBV6-3	TRBD1
CSAYKEDTEAFF	TGCAGTGCTTATAAGGAGGACACTGAAGCTTTCTTT	few	TRBJ1-1	TRBV20-1	NA
CASSEWEGYTF	TGTGCCAGCAGTGAATGGGAAGGCTACACCTTC	NA	TRBJ1-2	TRBV25-1	NA
CASSRTTGSYNEQFF	TGCGCCAGCAGCAGAACCACGGGCTCCTACAATGAGCAGTTCTTC	few	TRBJ2-1	TRBV5-1	NA
CAWNSGWEGPGTGELFF	TGTGCCTGGAATTCTGGGTGGGAAGGGCCTGGAACCGGGGAGCTGTTTTTT	NA	TRBJ2-2	TRBV30	NA
CASSYSGSRDTEAFF	TGTGCCAGCAGTTACTCTGGCAGTAGGGACACTGAAGCTTTCTTT	many	TRBJ1-1	TRBV6-5	NA
CASKSYAGVGADTQYF	TGCGCCAGCAAATCGTATGCAGGGGTAGGAGCAGATACGCAGTATTTT	few	TRBJ2-3	TRBV5-1	NA
CASSGRGRDQPQHF	TGTGCCAGCAGCGGACGGGGACGGGATCAGCCCCAGCATTTT	NA	TRBJ1-5	TRBV6-1	NA
CASGDSSNYGYTF	TGTGCCAGCGGGGACAGTTCTAACTATGGCTACACCTTC	few	TRBJ1-2	TRBV25-1	TRBD1
CASSDRGGLTDTQYF	TGTGCCAGCAGCGACCGGGGAGGTTTAACAGATACGCAGTATTTT	few	TRBJ2-3	TRBV9	NA